This TCR beta chain was sequenced for a study of OX40 agonist ivuxolimab in advanced cancers. Looking at the study overall: The dose-escalation cohort had hepatocellular carcinoma, melanoma, renal cell or head and neck cancer. Aged about 23 to 80 with a mean of about 60 years, they were about 78% male.

Sequenced by immunoSEQ multiplex PCR; TCRdb stores in-frame clones only, minus some. Among 20,000 to 25,000 clones listed, approximately 82% were seen once. Germline CDR1 MNHEY, CDR2 SMNVEV (reference sequence). This CDR3 has 16 residues. Trimming pared 0 bases from V and 3 bases from J, leaving 12 bases between. This clone was found once. Autoimmune disease history or systemic immunosuppression led to patients being barred. The material sequenced was CD4+ or CD8+ T cells sorted from blood, taken in a trial of the OX40 agonist ivuxolimab. The J gene is TRBJ2-1, the V gene TRBV27; D may be TRBD2 (6 bases). The receptor was isolated from an adult with an advanced solid tumor such as melanoma, head and neck, liver or kidney cancer. The DNA of the CDR3 is TGTGCCAGCAGTTTATCGAGGGCGGGGTACTACAATGAGCAGTTCTTC. Residues: CASSLSRAGYYNEQFF.